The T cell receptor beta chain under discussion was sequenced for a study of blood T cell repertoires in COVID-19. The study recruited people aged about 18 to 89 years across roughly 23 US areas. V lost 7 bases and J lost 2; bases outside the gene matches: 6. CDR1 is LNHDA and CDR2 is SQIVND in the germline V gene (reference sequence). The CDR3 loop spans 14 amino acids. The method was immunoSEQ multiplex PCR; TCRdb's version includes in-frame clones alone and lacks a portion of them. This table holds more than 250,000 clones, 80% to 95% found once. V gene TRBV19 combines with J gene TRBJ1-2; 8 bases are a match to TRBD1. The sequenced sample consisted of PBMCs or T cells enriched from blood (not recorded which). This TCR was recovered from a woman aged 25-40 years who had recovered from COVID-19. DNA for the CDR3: TGTGCCAGTACCGACAGGGGCGTCAACTATGGCTACACCTTC. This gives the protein CASTDRGVNYGYTF.